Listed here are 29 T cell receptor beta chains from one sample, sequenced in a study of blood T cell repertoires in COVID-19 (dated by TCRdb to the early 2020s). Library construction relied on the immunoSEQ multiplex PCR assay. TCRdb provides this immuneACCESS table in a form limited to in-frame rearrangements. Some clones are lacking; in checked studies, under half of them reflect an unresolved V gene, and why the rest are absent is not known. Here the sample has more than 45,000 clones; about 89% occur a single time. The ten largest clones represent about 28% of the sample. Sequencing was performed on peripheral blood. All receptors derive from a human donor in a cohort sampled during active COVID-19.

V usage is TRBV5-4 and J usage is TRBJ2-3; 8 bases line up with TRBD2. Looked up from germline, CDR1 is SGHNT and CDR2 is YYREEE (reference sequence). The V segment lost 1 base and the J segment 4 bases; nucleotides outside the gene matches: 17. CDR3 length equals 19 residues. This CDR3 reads CASSLSHIRSGSGADTQYF. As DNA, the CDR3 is TGTGCCAGCAGCTTGAGTCATATCAGGAGCGGGAGTGGCGCAGATACGCAGTATTTT.

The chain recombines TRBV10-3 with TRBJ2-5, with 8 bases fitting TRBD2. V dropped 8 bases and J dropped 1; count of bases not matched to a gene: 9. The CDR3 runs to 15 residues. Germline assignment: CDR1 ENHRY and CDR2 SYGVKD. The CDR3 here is CAIGEEGTSQETQYF. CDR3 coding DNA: TGTGCCATCGGGGAAGAAGGGACTAGCCAAGAGACCCAGTACTTC.

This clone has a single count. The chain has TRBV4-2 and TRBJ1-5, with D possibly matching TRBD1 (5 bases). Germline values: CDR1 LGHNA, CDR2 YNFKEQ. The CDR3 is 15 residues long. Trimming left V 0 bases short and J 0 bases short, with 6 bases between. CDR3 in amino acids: CASSQDGASNQPQHF. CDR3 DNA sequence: TGTGCCAGCAGCCAAGATGGGGCTAGCAATCAGCCCCAGCATTTT.

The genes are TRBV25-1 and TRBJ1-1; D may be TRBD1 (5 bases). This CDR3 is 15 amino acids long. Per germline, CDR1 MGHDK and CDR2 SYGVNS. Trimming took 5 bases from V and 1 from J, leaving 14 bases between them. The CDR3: CASSSPGRGNTEAFF. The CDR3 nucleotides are TGTGCCAGCAGTTCTCCCGGAAGGGGGAACACTGAAGCTTTCTTT. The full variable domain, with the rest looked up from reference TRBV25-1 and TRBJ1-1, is EADIYQTPRYLVIGTGKKITLECSQTMGHDKMYWYQQDPGMELHLIHYSYGVNSTEKGDLSSESTVSRIRTEHFPLTLESARPSHTSQYLCASSSPGRGNTEAFFGQGTRLTVV.

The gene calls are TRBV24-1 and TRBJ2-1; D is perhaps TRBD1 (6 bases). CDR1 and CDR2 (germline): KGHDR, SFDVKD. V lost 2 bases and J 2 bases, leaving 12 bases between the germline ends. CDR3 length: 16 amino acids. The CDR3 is CATSDSRGLTYNEQFF. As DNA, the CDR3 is TGTGCCACCAGTGATTCCAGGGGCTTAACCTACAATGAGCAGTTCTTC.

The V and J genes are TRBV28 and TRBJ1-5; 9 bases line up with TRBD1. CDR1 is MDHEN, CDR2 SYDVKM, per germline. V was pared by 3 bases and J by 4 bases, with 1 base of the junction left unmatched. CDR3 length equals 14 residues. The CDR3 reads CASSFGTGNQPQHF. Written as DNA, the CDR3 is TGTGCCAGCAGTTTCGGGACAGGGAATCAGCCCCAGCATTTT.

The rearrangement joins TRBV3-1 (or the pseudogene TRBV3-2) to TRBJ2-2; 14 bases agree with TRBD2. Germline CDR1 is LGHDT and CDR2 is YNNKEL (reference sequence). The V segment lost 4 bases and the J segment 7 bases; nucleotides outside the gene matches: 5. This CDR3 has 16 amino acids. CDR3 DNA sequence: TGTGCCAGCAGCCTCTTCGGGACTAGCGGGGGCGGGGAGCTGTTTTTT. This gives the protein CASSLFGTSGGGELFF.

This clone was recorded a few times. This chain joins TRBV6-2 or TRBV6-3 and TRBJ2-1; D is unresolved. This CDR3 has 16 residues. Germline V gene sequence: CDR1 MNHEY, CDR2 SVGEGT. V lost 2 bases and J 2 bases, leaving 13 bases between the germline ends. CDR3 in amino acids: CASSYPLADTYNEQFF. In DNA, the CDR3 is TGTGCCAGCAGTTACCCCCTGGCGGATACCTACAATGAGCAGTTCTTC.

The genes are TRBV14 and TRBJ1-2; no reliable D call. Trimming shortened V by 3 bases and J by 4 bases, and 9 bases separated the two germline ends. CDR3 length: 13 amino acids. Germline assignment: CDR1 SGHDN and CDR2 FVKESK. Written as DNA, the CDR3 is TGTGCCAGCAGCCAGTTGCTCGGCTATGGCTACACCTTC. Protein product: CASSQLLGYGYTF.

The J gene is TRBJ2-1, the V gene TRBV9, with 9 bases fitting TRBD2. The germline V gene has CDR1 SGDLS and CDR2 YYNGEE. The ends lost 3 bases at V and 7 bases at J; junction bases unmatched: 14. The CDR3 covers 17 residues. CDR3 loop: CASSARDWRGGTNEQFF. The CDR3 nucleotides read TGTGCCAGCAGCGCAAGAGACTGGCGGGGGGGAACTAATGAGCAGTTCTTC.

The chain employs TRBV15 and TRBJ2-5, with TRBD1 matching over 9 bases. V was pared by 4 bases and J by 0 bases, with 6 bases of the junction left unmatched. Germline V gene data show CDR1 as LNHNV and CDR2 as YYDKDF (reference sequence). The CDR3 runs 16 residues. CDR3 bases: TGTGCCACCAGCAAGGACAGGGGCGTTTACCAAGAGACCCAGTACTTC. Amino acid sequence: CATSKDRGVYQETQYF.

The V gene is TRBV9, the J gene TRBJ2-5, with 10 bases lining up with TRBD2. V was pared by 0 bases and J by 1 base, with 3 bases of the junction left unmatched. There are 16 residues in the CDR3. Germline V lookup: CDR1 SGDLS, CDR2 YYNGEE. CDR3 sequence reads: CASSVASGGPQETQYF. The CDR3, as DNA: TGTGCCAGCAGCGTAGCTAGCGGGGGACCCCAAGAGACCCAGTACTTC.

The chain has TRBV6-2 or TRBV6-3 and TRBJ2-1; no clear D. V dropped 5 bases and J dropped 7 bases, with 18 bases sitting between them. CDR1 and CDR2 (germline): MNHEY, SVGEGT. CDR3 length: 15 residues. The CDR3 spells CASSPHSGSTNEQFF. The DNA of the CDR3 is TGTGCCAGCAGTCCCCACTCCGGGTCTACTAATGAGCAGTTCTTC.

The CDR3 nucleotides are TGTGCCAGCAGCTCGCGAGATACGCAGTATTTT. Translated: CASSSRDTQYF. This chain links TRBV13 with TRBJ2-3, with D unclear. With 4 bases removed from V and 5 bases from J, the gap between germline ends came to 4 bases. Germline V gene sequence: CDR1 PRHDT, CDR2 FYEKMQ (reference sequence). The CDR3 has 11 amino acids.

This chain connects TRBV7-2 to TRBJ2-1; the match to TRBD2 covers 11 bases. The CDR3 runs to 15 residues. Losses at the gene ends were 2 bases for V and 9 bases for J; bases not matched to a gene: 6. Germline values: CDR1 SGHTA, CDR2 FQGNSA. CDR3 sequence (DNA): TGTGCCAGCAGCTTACGCACTAGCGGGAGACTTGAGCAGTTCTTC. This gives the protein CASSLRTSGRLEQFF.

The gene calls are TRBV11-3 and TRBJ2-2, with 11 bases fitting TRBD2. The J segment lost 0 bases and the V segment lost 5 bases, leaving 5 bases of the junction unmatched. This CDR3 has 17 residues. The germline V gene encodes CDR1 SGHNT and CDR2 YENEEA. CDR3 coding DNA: TGTGCCAGCAGCCCCGGACTAGCGGGTTCGAACACCGGGGAGCTGTTTTTT. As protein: CASSPGLAGSNTGELFF.

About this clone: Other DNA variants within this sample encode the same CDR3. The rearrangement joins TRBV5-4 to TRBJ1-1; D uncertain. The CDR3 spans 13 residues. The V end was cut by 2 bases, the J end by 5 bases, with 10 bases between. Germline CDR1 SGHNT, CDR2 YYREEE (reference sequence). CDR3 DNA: TGTGCCAGCAGCTTAGACCCGGGAACTGAAGCTTTCTTT. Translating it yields CASSLDPGTEAFF.

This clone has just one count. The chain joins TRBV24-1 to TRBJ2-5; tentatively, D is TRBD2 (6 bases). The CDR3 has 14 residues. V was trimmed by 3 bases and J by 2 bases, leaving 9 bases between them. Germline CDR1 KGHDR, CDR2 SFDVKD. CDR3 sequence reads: CATSDRTTQETQYF. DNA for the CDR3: TGTGCCACCAGTGATAGGACTACTCAAGAGACCCAGTACTTC.

Written as DNA, the CDR3 is TGTGCCAGCAGCGGACGCGGGAGCGCCAAAAACATTCAGTACTTC. Its translation: CASSGRGSAKNIQYF. The chain has TRBV11-3 and TRBJ2-4; 7 bases align to TRBD2. The V and J ends lost 5 bases and 1 base, in that order; junction bases with no gene match: 5. Looked up from germline, CDR1 is SGHNT and CDR2 is YENEEA. The CDR3 runs to 15 residues.

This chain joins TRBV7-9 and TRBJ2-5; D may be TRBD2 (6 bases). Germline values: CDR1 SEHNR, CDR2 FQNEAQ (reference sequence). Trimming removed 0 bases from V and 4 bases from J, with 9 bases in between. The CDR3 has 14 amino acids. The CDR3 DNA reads TGTGCCAGCAGCTTAGCCGGGGGAGGAGAGACCCAGTACTTC. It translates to CASSLAGGGETQYF.

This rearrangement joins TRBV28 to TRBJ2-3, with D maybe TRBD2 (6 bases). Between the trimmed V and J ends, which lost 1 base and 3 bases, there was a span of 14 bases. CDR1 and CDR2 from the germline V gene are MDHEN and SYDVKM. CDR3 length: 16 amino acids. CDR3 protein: CASSLSGGDGTDTQYF. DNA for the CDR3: TGTGCCAGCAGTTTATCGGGCGGGGACGGGACAGATACGCAGTATTTT.

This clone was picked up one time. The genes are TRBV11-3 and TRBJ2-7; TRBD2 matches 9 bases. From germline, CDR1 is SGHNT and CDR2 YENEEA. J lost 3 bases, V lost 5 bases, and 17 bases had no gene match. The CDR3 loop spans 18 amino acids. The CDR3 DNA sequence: TGTGCCAGCAGCCTAGCCAGCGTCGGGACTAGCCGAAACTACGAGCAGTACGTC. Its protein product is CASSLASVGTSRNYEQYV.

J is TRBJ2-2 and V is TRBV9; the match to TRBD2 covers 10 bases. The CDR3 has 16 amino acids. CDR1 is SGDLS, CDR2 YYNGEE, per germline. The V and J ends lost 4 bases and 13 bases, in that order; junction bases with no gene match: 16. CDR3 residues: CASSPRDPAGGRALFF. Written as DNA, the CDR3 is TGTGCCAGCAGCCCCAGGGATCCAGCGGGAGGGCGGGCGCTGTTTTTT.

The CDR3, as DNA: TGCGCCAGCAGCTCTCGGACACTGAATGGCTACACCTTC. Translated: CASSSRTLNGYTF. The genes are TRBV5-1 and TRBJ1-2, with a weak D call TRBD1 (5 bases). V shed 3 bases and J shed 6 bases, with 12 bases lying between them. Germline V CDR1 and CDR2: SGHRS, YFSETQ. This CDR3 is built from 13 residues.

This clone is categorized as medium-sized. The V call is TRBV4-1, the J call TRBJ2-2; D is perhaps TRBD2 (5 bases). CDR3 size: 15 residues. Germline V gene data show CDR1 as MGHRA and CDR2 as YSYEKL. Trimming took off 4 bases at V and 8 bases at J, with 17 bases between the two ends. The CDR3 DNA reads TGCGCCAGCAGCCGAGGGCTGGATCCTAAGGGGGAGCTGTTTTTT. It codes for CASSRGLDPKGELFF.

In DNA, the CDR3 is TGCGCCAGCAGCTTGAATATCGGGCGGAGGAATGAGCAGTTCTTC. It specifies CASSLNIGRRNEQFF. This chain joins TRBV5-1 and TRBJ2-1; D is perhaps TRBD2 (5 bases). The CDR3 runs 15 residues. V gave up 1 base and J gave up 7 bases, with 15 bases separating them. The V gene's germline CDR1 is SGHRS and CDR2 YFSETQ.

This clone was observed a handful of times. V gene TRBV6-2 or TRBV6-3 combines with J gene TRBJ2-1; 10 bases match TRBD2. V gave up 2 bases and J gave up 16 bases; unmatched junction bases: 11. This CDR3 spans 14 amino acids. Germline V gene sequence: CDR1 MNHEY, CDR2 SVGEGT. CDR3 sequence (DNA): TGTGCCAGCAGTTACCCTCCCGGGGTAGCGGGAGGCTTCTTC. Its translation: CASSYPPGVAGGFF.

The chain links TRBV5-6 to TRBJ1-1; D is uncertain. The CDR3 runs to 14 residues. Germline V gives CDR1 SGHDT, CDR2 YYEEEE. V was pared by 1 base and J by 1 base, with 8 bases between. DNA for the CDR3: TGTGCCAGCAGCTTGAGGCGGGAGAACACTGAAGCTTTCTTT. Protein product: CASSLRRENTEAFF.

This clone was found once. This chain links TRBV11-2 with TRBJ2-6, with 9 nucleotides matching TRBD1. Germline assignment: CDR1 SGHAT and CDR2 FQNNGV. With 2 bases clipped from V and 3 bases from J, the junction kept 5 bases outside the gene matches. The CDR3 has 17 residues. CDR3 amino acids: CASSLLTGGGGANVLTF. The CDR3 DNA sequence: TGTGCCAGCAGCTTACTTACAGGGGGCGGTGGGGCCAACGTCCTGACTTTC.